The 9 T cell receptor beta chains below were found in one sample sequenced in a study of tissue T cells after allogeneic stem cell transplantation. Time point given: mouse harvest day 14 after allogeneic transplant. Tail vein injection delivered 10^7 T-cell-depleted bone marrow cells and 10^6 splenic CD5+ T cells. This table comes from immunoSEQ multiplex PCR, and its TCRdb copy is limited to in-frame clones, with some not included. The data show about 1,900 clones, 40% to 55% seen once. Sequenced sample: lymph node tissue. These receptor sequences come from a female BALB/c mouse given C57BL/6 T cells with graft-versus-host disease after an allogeneic hematopoietic cell transplant.

Concerning this clone itself: The gene names given are mouse names. The read ends 1 residue before the CDR3 terminus; that terminus is restored from the germline J gene. The chain joins TRBV12-1 to TRBJ2-1; D may correspond to TRBD1 or TRBD2 (5 bases each). CDR3 length: 14 residues. Per germline, CDR1 SGHSN and CDR2 HYEKVE. V was clipped by 4 bases and J by 7 bases, with 16 bases between them. The CDR3 bases that were read are TGTGCCAGCTCCCTCGTTGGTGGGGCCGCTGAGCAGTTC. Translating gives CASSLVGGAAEQF. The full CDR3 sequence reads CASSLVGGAAEQFF.

This clone has a handful of counts. Mouse germline and gene names are used. The CDR3 extends 1 residue past the end of the read, so its final part is completed from the germline J gene. The chain links TRBV4 to TRBJ2-7, with 11 bases matching TRBD2. Trimming took 5 bases from V and 3 from J; bases not matched to a gene: 3. The germline gives CDR1 LGHDT, CDR2 YNNKQL (reference sequence). The CDR3 has 14 amino acids. The DNA read from the CDR3 is TGTGCCAGCAGCCCCGGGACTGGGGGCTATGAACAGTAC. Encoded protein: CASSPGTGGYEQY. Given in full, the CDR3 is CASSPGTGGYEQYF.

Only a few counts were recorded for this clone. Gene names follow the mouse nomenclature. The read is 1 residue too short to cover the CDR3 end, so that end is filled in from the germline J gene. The chain carries TRBV3 and TRBJ1-3; D call uncertain. Germline lookup yields CDR1 SNHLY and CDR2 FYNGKV (reference sequence). Deletions cut 3 bases from V and 4 bases from J, with 4 bases between. The CDR3 extends over 12 amino acids. The part of the CDR3 DNA that was read is TGTGCCAGCAGCTTTGGGGGAAATACGCTCTAT. As protein: CASSFGGNTLY. The entire CDR3 reads CASSFGGNTLYF.

Comments on this clone: All gene names here are mouse names. The read stops 1 residue short of the end of the CDR3; the missing end is completed from the germline J gene. This chain links TRBV12-1 with TRBJ1-1; D is ambiguous. Trimming left V 1 base short and J 8 bases short, with 7 bases between. The germline V gene encodes CDR1 SGHSN and CDR2 HYEKVE. The CDR3 loop spans 11 amino acids. The DNA read from the CDR3 is TGTGCCAGCTCTCTACGGGTTGAAGTCTTC. This codes for CASSLRVEVF. The full CDR3 protein is CASSLRVEVFF. Based on the CDR3 plus reference TRBV12-1 and TRBJ1-1, the full variable domain is DSGVVQSPRHIIKEKGGRSVLTCIPISGHSNVVWYQQTLGKELKFLIQHYEKVERDKGFLPSRFSVQQFDDYHSEMNMSALELEDSAMYFCASSLRVEVFFGKGTRLTVV.

This clone has just one count. Gene names denote mouse genes. The CDR3 end lies 1 residue beyond the end of the read and is filled in from the germline J gene. The J gene is TRBJ1-1, the V gene TRBV26, with D perhaps matching TRBD1 (5 bases). Trimming removed 2 bases from V and 11 bases from J, with 9 bases in between. CDR1 and CDR2 (germline): KGHPV, FQNQEV (reference sequence). This CDR3 comprises 11 residues. The sequenced part of the CDR3 DNA is TGTGCCAGCAGTCTGGGGGGGGACGTCTTC. Translation: CASSLGGDVF. The whole CDR3 sequence is CASSLGGDVFF.

In the case of this clone: These gene names are mouse names. The missing CDR3 end, 1 residue past where the read stops, is filled in from the germline J gene. This sequence joins TRBV5 and TRBJ1-1, with a weak D call TRBD1 (5 bases). V was shortened by 4 bases and J by 1 base, with 19 bases between the two germline ends. The CDR3 consists of 17 residues. Germline loops: CDR1 LGHNA, CDR2 YNLKQL (reference sequence). Partial CDR3 DNA: TGTGCCAGCAGCCCCCCCCTCCCAGGGACGGGGAACACAGAAGTCTTC. Protein sequence: CASSPPLPGTGNTEVF. The full CDR3 is CASSPPLPGTGNTEVFF.

In this sample, this clone turned up a few times. The listed genes are named as in mouse. Read data end 1 residue before the CDR3 end; the end is taken from the germline J gene. This chain connects TRBV29 to TRBJ2-1, with D perhaps matching TRBD1 or TRBD2 (5 bases each). Germline assignment: CDR1 MSHET and CDR2 SYDVDS. CDR3 length equals 14 residues. Between the trimmed V and J ends, which lost 3 bases and 4 bases, there was a span of 10 bases. The covered CDR3 bases are TGTGCTAGCAGTTTTTCGGGGCAGTATGCTGAGCAGTTC. It yields the protein CASSFSGQYAEQF. The whole CDR3 region reads CASSFSGQYAEQFF.

With respect to this clone: Mouse germline and gene names are used. Read sequence stops 1 residue before the CDR3 end, and the germline J gene provides the missing end. The J gene is TRBJ1-6, the V gene TRBV5, with D possibly matching TRBD1 (5 bases). TRBJ1-6 is sorted into the ORF group, with uncertain function. Trimming left V 0 bases short and J 8 bases short, with 5 bases between. CDR1 and CDR2 (germline): LGHNA, YNLKQL (reference sequence). The CDR3 covers 13 residues. The sequenced CDR3 bases are TGTGCCAGCAGCCAAGAGGGGGATTCGCCCCTCTAC. It specifies CASSQEGDSPLY. The complete CDR3 protein is CASSQEGDSPLYF.

Concerning this clone itself: Gene names follow the mouse nomenclature. The CDR3 end is not reached by the read, which stops 1 residue before it; the germline J gene fills it in. The rearrangement joins TRBV12-2 to TRBJ1-2; TRBD1 aligns across 7 bases. The CDR3 is 15 amino acids. Germline CDR1 is SGHLS and CDR2 is HYDKME. V lost 2 bases and J lost 0; bases outside the gene matches: 5. The sequenced CDR3 bases are TGTGCCAGCTCTCCCTGGGACAGCTCAAACTCCGACTACACC. This sequence encodes CASSPWDSSNSDYT. The complete CDR3 sequence is CASSPWDSSNSDYTF.